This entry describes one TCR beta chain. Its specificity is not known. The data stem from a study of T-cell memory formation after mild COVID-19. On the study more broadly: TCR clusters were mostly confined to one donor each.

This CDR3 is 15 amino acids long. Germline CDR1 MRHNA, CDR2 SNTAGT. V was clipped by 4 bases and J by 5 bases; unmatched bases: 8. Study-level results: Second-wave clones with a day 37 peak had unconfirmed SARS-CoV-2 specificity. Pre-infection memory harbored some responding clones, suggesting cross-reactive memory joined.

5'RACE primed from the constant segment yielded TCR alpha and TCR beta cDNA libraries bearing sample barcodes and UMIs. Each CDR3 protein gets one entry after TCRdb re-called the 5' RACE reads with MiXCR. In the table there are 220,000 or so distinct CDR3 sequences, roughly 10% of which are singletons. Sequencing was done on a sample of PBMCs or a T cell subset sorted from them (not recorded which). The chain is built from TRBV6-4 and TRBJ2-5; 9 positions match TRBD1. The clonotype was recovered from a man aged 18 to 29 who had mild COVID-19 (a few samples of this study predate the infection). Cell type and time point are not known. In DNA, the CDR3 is TGTGCCAGCAGTGTTACAGGGGGCTCTAGGGAGACCCAGTACTTC. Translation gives CASSVTGGSRETQYF.